This TCR beta chain is from a study of blood T cell repertoires in COVID-19. The wider study: Both acute and convalescent COVID-19 samples were obtained from the United States, Italy and Spain. PBMCs, B-cell-depleted T cells, or T cells were the source of the cDNA or gDNA that made up the material.

Original processing notes: Reference gene primer amplification gave nucleated cell count estimates. TCRdb's table, derived via immunoSEQ multiplex PCR, lists solely in-frame clones and lacks some. Clone size and the V and J calls come from that table; the DNA yielded D and trimming. Among some 250,000 clones listed, around 88% were seen once. Sample: peripheral blood. This TCR was recovered from a young woman who had recovered from COVID-19.

Here the CDR3 reads CASSQTGITYGYTF. The CDR3 DNA reads as TGCGCCAGCAGCCAAACAGGGATTACCTATGGCTACACCTTC. The rearrangement links TRBV4-1 to TRBJ1-2; D perhaps matches TRBD1 (6 bases). V lost 2 bases and J 4 bases, leaving 11 bases between the germline ends. CDR3 length: 14 amino acids. CDR1 is MGHRA and CDR2 is YSYEKL in the germline V gene.